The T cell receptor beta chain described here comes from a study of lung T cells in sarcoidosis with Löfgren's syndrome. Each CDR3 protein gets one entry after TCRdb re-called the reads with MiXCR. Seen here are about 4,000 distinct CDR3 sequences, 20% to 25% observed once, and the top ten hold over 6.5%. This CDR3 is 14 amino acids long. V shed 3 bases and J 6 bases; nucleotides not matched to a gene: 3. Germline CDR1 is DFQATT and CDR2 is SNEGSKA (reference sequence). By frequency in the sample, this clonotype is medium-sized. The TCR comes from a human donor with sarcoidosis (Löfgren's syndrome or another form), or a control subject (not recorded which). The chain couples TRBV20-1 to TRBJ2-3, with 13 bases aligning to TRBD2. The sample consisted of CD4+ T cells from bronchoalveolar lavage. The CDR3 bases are TGCAGTGCTAGCGGACTAGCGGGAGCTGATACGCAGTATTTT. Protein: CSASGLAGADTQYF.